This TCR beta chain is drawn from a study of T cell responses to AZD1222 COVID-19 vaccine. The V end lost 2 bases, the J end lost 9 bases, and 14 bases lay between the germline ends. The CDR3 contains 14 residues. Germline lookup yields CDR1 MDHEN and CDR2 SYDVKM. Generated by immunoSEQ multiplex PCR, the TCRdb table keeps only in-frame clones and is missing some. The repertoire holds about 140,000 clones, around 93% seen once, with 2.8% in the top ten. The rearrangement uses TRBV28 and TRBJ1-5; no clear D. This receptor was taken from an adult in good health. The sequences come from peripheral blood, collected on day 0 of AZD1222 vaccination. The CDR3 loop is CASSLIGEETPQHF. The CDR3 DNA is TGTGCCAGCAGTTTAATCGGAGAGGAGACGCCCCAGCATTTT.